The 23 T cell receptor beta chains listed next were all sequenced from one sample in a study of blood T cell repertoires in COVID-19. TCRdb's table, derived via immunoSEQ multiplex PCR, lists solely in-frame clones and lacks some. Here the sample spans a few hundred thousand clones, roughly 88% being singletons. Sequencing used PBMCs or T cells enriched from blood (not recorded which). The receptor source for this set is a man between 18 and 29 years old who had recovered from COVID-19.

There are a few counts of this clone. The gene calls are TRBV7-9 and TRBJ2-7; D gene uncertain. This CDR3 contains 11 residues. V was shortened by 5 bases and J by 3 bases, with 5 bases between the two germline ends. The V gene's germline CDR1 is SEHNR and CDR2 FQNEAQ (reference sequence). This CDR3 reads CASSQDYEQYF. DNA for the CDR3: TGTGCCAGCAGCCAGGACTACGAGCAGTACTTC.

This sequence joins TRBV3-1 (or the pseudogene TRBV3-2) and TRBJ1-2, with D possibly matching TRBD1 (6 bases). Germline V CDR1 and CDR2: LGHDT, YNNKEL (reference sequence). This CDR3 has 15 residues. The V and J ends lost 5 bases and 4 bases respectively, with 17 bases between them. The CDR3 reads CASSAQGGVGYGYTF. The CDR3 region has the DNA TGTGCCAGCAGCGCACAGGGAGGGGTGGGCTATGGCTACACCTTC.

The chain uses TRBV2 and TRBJ2-3; 7 bases are shared with TRBD1. V lost 4 bases to trimming and J lost 2 bases; unmatched junction nucleotides: 6. CDR1 and CDR2 (germline): SNHLY, FYNNEI. The CDR3 contains 15 residues. CDR3 sequence: CASSGRDSYTDTQYF. The CDR3 DNA sequence: TGTGCCAGCAGTGGCCGGGACAGCTACACAGATACGCAGTATTTT.

The chain links TRBV7-3 to TRBJ2-5; TRBD1 agrees at 10 bases. Germline CDR1 SGHTA, CDR2 FQGTGA. The length of the CDR3 is 15 residues. Losses at the gene ends were 5 bases for V and 5 bases for J; bases not matched to a gene: 8. The CDR3 region has the DNA TGTGCCAGCAGCACAGGACAGGGGGTACGGGAGACCCAGTACTTC. Translation gives CASSTGQGVRETQYF.

The chain links TRBV9 to TRBJ1-1; D possibly corresponds to TRBD1 (6 bases). The V end lost 5 bases, the J end lost 0 bases, and 8 bases lay between the germline ends. Germline-derived CDR1 and CDR2 are SGDLS and YYNGEE. CDR3 length: 13 residues. The CDR3 sequence: CASSRTVNTEAFF. CDR3 coding DNA: TGTGCCAGCAGTCGGACAGTGAACACTGAAGCTTTCTTT.

This clone was detected only once. The J gene is TRBJ2-1, the V gene TRBV5-1; 7 bases fit TRBD2. Germline loops: CDR1 SGHRS, CDR2 YFSETQ. The V segment lost 7 bases and the J segment 6 bases; nucleotides outside the gene matches: 13. This CDR3 has 15 residues. For the CDR3, the DNA is TGCGCCAGCCGGGGTTACGGGAGGCAAAGCAATGAGCAGTTCTTC. Translating it yields CASRGYGRQSNEQFF.

The rearrangement joins TRBV10-2 to TRBJ1-3, with D unclear. The CDR3 is made up of 14 amino acids. Trimming took 0 bases from V and 4 from J, leaving 7 bases between them. From germline, CDR1 is WSHSY and CDR2 SAAADI. The CDR3 protein is CASSESGGGNTIYF. The DNA for the CDR3 is TGCGCCAGCAGTGAGTCGGGAGGCGGAAACACCATATATTTT.

This clone was found once. This rearrangement joins TRBV14 to TRBJ2-1; tentative D call: TRBD2 (6 bases). The V gene's germline CDR1 is SGHDN and CDR2 FVKESK. The CDR3 runs to 15 residues. Trimming took off 4 bases at V and 7 bases at J, with 17 bases between the two ends. The CDR3 DNA reads as TGTGCCAGCAGCCCCCAGGCGGGGCCTTGGAATGAGCAGTTCTTC. This translates into CASSPQAGPWNEQFF.

The J gene is TRBJ1-4, the V gene TRBV7-9; a possible D gene is TRBD1 (5 bases). The CDR3 is 15 residues long. Germline V gene data show CDR1 as SEHNR and CDR2 as FQNEAQ (reference sequence). V was pared by 5 bases and J by 7 bases, with 17 bases between. For the CDR3, the DNA is TGTGCCAGCAGCCGTCAGGGAATCGTCGGTGAAAAACTGTTTTTT. Translating gives CASSRQGIVGEKLFF.

CDR3 DNA sequence: TGTGCCAGTAGTATGCGAGGGGGCGCCGGCTATGGCTACACCTTC. Protein sequence: CASSMRGGAGYGYTF. V gene TRBV19 combines with J gene TRBJ1-2, with 7 bases identical to TRBD1. Germline V lookup: CDR1 LNHDA, CDR2 SQIVND (reference sequence). There are 15 residues in the CDR3. J lost 4 bases, V lost 3 bases, and 8 bases had no gene match.

The J gene is TRBJ1-6, the V gene TRBV5-5; possible D gene TRBD1, 6 bases. Germline V gene data show CDR1 as SGHKS and CDR2 as YYEKEE (reference sequence). V was trimmed by 8 bases and J by 9 bases, leaving 21 bases between them. This CDR3 region has 15 residues. CDR3 amino acids: CASTSDPGVGSPLHF. Written as DNA, the CDR3 is TGTGCCAGTACTTCCGATCCAGGGGTAGGTTCACCCCTCCACTTT.

V usage is TRBV12-3 or TRBV12-4 and J usage is TRBJ1-1; D not resolved. Trimming stripped 6 bases from V and 6 bases from J, with 11 bases between. This CDR3 spans 12 amino acids. The CDR3 spells CASSTSGPEAFF. The CDR3 bases are TGTGCCAGCAGCACCAGTGGGCCTGAAGCTTTCTTT.

This sequence joins TRBV24-1 and TRBJ2-3; the match to TRBD2 covers 8 bases. The CDR3 extends over 13 amino acids. The germline V gene encodes CDR1 KGHDR and CDR2 SFDVKD. V was pared by 0 bases and J by 8 bases, with 0 bases of the junction left unmatched. The CDR3 sequence: CATSDLTSGTQYF. For the CDR3, the DNA is TGTGCCACCAGTGATTTGACTAGCGGTACGCAGTATTTT.

V gene TRBV27 combines with J gene TRBJ1-4; 10 nucleotides agree with TRBD1. Germline assignment: CDR1 MNHEY and CDR2 SMNVEV (reference sequence). This CDR3 contains 13 residues. The V gene end was trimmed by 8 bases and the J gene end by 8 bases; junction bases not matched to a gene: 5. The CDR3 is CASRDRGNEKLFF. CDR3 sequence (DNA): TGTGCCAGCCGGGACAGGGGAAACGAAAAACTGTTTTTT.

The chain recombines TRBV29-1 with TRBJ2-6, with D perhaps TRBD1 (6 bases). The length of the CDR3 is 16 residues. Germline CDR1 reads SQVTM; CDR2 reads ANQGSEA. The ends were cut back, 2 bases at V and 4 bases at J, with 15 bases in the middle. CDR3 amino acids: CSVEQGGVDGANVLTF. CDR3 DNA: TGCAGCGTTGAACAAGGGGGTGTGGACGGGGCCAACGTCCTGACTTTC.

The chain couples TRBV28 to TRBJ2-7; weak D call: TRBD2 (5 bases). V lost 3 bases and J 7 bases, leaving 19 bases between the germline ends. The CDR3 loop spans 15 amino acids. Germline lookup yields CDR1 MDHEN and CDR2 SYDVKM. As DNA, the CDR3 is TGTGCCAGCAGTTTCCAAGCCAGGTCAAGAGGGGAGCAGTACTTC. It is translated as CASSFQARSRGEQYF.

CDR3 region: CASSEGGGPAYEQYF. Here the CDR3 DNA reads TGTGCCAGCAGTGAAGGGGGGGGTCCAGCCTACGAGCAGTACTTC. This sequence joins TRBV2 and TRBJ2-7; 7 bases are a match to TRBD2. The CDR3 runs to 15 residues. Germline loops: CDR1 SNHLY, CDR2 FYNNEI. Losses at the gene ends were 1 base for V and 2 bases for J; bases not matched to a gene: 5.

This chain links TRBV9 with TRBJ2-1, with 7 bases identical to TRBD1. CDR3 length: 14 residues. V was pared by 0 bases and J by 8 bases, with 5 bases of the junction left unmatched. Germline lookup yields CDR1 SGDLS and CDR2 YYNGEE. The CDR3 region has the DNA TGTGCCAGCAGCGTAGTCGGGACAGAAGATGAGCAGTTCTTC. Translation gives CASSVVGTEDEQFF.

V gene TRBV2 combines with J gene TRBJ1-5; TRBD1 matches at 7 bases. CDR3 length: 15 amino acids. V was clipped by 4 bases and J by 0 bases; unmatched bases: 3. Germline CDR1 and CDR2: SNHLY and FYNNEI. The CDR3 region has the DNA TGTGCCAGCAGTGCGGGACAGCTTAGCAATCAGCCCCAGCATTTT. Translated: CASSAGQLSNQPQHF.

The V gene is TRBV5-4, the J gene TRBJ2-1, with TRBD2 as a possible D gene (5 bases). The CDR3 extends over 13 amino acids. Germline V gene data show CDR1 as SGHNT and CDR2 as YYREEE (reference sequence). V shed 3 bases and J shed 6 bases, with 10 bases lying between them. The CDR3 reads CASSSTRSNEQFF. DNA of the CDR3: TGTGCCAGCAGCTCCACTAGATCCAATGAGCAGTTCTTC.

This chain links TRBV6-5 with TRBJ1-6, with 8 bases aligning to TRBD1. The V gene end was trimmed by 6 bases and the J gene end by 9 bases; junction bases not matched to a gene: 10. The CDR3 runs 15 residues. Germline CDR1 reads MNHEY; CDR2 reads SVGAGI. As DNA, the CDR3 is TGTGCCAGCAGATATGACAGGGGAGGAGGTTCACCCCTCCACTTT. Translating it yields CASRYDRGGGSPLHF.

The J gene is TRBJ1-2, the V gene TRBV29-1; D perhaps matches TRBD1 (5 bases). Germline values: CDR1 SQVTM, CDR2 ANQGSEA. Trimming stripped 4 bases from V and 1 base from J, with 16 bases between. CDR3 length equals 15 residues. The CDR3 sequence: CSVGTRLNLNYGYTF. The DNA of the CDR3 is TGCAGCGTTGGGACAAGGCTAAATCTTAACTATGGCTACACCTTC.

Here the CDR3 reads CASSERGIGYEQYF. The CDR3 DNA is TGTGCCAGCAGTGAGCGGGGGATAGGGTACGAGCAGTACTTC. The chain is built from TRBV6-1 and TRBJ2-7, with TRBD2 identical over 7 bases. Germline values: CDR1 MNHNS, CDR2 SASEGT. The length of the CDR3 is 14 residues. After removal of 3 bases from V and 4 bases from J, the junction contained 6 bases not matched to a gene.